This section outlines one T cell receptor beta chain sequence together with its context. Its cognate antigen is unknown. Libraries of TRB cDNA were made by 5' RACE and carried UMIs. Reprocessing the 5' RACE reads, TCRdb reports a single entry for every CDR3 protein and omits DNA. In total, the table holds over 70,000 distinct CDR3 sequences. These data are taken from a study of CXCR3-negative and CXCR3-positive naive CD8 T cells. Findings of the study overall: CXCR3-positive naive cells had more hydrophobic TRB CDR3s than CXCR3-negative naive cells.

Germline CDR1 and CDR2: LGHNA and YSLEER. CDR3 size: 15 residues. The receptor comes from a human donor in good health. Some clones in this sample may be carry-over from other donors' samples. Input material: naive CXCR3+ CD8+ T cells from blood. Sample subset: CD45RO-CCR7+CD27+CD95- naive CD8+ T cells expressing CXCR3 (TNR3+). The V call is TRBV4-3, the J call TRBJ2-5; TCRdb gives TRBD1 as the D gene, but with no DNA this cannot be confirmed. Here the CDR3 reads CASSQDPGQGKTQYF.